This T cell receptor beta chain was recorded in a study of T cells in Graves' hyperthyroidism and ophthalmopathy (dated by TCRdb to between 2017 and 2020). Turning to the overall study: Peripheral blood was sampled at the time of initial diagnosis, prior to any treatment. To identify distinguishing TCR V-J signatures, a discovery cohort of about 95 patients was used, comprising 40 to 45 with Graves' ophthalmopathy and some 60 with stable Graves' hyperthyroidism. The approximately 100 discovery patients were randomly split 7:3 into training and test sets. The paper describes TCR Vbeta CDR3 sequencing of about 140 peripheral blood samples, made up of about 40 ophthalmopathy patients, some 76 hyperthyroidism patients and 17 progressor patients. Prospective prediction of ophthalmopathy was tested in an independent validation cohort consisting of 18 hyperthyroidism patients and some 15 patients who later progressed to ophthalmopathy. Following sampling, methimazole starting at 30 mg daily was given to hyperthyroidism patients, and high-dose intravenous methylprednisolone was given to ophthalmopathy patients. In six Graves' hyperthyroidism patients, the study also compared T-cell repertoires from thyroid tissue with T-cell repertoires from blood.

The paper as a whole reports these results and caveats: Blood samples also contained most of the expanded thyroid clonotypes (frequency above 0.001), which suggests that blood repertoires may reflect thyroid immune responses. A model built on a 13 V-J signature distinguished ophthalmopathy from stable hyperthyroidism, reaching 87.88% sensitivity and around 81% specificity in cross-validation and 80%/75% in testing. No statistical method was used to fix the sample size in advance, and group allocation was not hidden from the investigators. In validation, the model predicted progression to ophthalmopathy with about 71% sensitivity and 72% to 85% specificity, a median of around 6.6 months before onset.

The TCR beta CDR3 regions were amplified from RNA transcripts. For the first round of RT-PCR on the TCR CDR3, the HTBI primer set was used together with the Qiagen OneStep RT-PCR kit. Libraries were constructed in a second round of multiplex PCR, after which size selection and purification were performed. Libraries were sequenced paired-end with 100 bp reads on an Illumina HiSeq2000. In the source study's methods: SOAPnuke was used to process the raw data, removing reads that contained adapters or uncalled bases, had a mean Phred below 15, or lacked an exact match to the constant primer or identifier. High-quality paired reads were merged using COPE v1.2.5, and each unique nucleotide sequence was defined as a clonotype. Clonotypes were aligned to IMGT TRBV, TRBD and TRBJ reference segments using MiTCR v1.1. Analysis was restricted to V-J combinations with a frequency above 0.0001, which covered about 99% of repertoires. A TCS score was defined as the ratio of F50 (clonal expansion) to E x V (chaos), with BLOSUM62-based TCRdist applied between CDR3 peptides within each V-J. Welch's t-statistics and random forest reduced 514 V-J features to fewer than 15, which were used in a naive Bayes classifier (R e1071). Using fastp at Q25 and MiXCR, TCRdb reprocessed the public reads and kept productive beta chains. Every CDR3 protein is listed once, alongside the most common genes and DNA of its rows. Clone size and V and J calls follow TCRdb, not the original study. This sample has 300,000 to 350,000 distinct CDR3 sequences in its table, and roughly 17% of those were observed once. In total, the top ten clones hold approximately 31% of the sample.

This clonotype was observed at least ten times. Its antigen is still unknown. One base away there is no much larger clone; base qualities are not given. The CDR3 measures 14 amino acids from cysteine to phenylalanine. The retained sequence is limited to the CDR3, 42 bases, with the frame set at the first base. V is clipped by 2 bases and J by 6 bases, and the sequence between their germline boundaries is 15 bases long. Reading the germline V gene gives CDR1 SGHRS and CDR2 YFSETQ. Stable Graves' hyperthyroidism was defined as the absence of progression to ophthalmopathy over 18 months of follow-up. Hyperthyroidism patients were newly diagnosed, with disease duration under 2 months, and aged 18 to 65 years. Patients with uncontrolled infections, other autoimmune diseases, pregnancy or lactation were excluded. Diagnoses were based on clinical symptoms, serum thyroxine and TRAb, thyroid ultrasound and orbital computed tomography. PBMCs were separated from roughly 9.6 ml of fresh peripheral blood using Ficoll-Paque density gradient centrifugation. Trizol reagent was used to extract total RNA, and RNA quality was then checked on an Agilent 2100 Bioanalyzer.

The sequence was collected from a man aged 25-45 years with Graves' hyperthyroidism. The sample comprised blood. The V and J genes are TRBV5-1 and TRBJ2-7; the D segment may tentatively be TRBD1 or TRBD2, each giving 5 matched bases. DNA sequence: TGCGCCAGCAGCTTCGAGGGGCCACATCTCGAGCAGTACTTC. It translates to CASSFEGPHLEQYF.